The following is a T cell receptor beta chain sequence with its context. The CDR3 extends over 14 amino acids. V was pared by 9 bases and J by 5 bases, with 10 bases of the junction left unmatched. Looked up from germline, CDR1 is LNHDA and CDR2 is SQIVND (reference sequence). The data belong to a study of blood T cell repertoires in COVID-19. In the study overall: Material from acute and convalescent COVID-19 was sourced from the United States, Italy and Spain. T cells, B-cell-depleted T cells, or PBMCs provided the cDNA or gDNA that served as material.

The assay was immunoSEQ multiplex PCR, and TCRdb's table has in-frame clones only and misses some. The sample lists roughly 43,000 clones, about 91% seen once, with over 3.5% in the top ten. The V call is TRBV19, the J call TRBJ1-3, with TRBD1 identical over 7 bases. Sample: peripheral blood. The receptor comes from a human donor in a cohort sampled during active COVID-19. CDR3 coding DNA: TGTGCCAGCGCTGAAAAGACAGGGAGAAACACCATATATTTT. Its protein product is CASAEKTGRNTIYF. Using reference TRBV19 and TRBJ1-3 for the parts outside the CDR3, the full variable domain is DGGITQSPKYLFRKEGQNVTLSCEQNLNHDAMYWYRQDPGQGLRLIYYSQIVNDFQKGDIAEGYSVSREKKESFPLTVTSAQKNPTAFYLCASAEKTGRNTIYFGEGSWLTVV.